This T cell receptor (beta chain) was retrieved from a study of read filtering for tumor transcriptome and immune sequencing. Study in general: Among patients, 17 to 20 were male and around 14 female, aged roughly 40 to 90 (mean approximately 60). Fewer than 10 patients were R-ISS I, 16 were R-ISS II, more than five were R-ISS III. Overall study results and limits: The CD138-negative fraction was mixed bone marrow immune cells, not pure T cells. Without single-read clonotypes, shared clonotype proportions correlated more between IR-seq and RNA-seq.

This clonotype was seen at least ten times. Its antigen remains unknown. This library used roughly 400 ng RNA and molecular barcoded adaptors spanning alpha/delta and beta/gamma chains. TCRdb fed the reads into MiXCR, producing one record per CDR3 protein. The sample has 20,000 or so distinct CDR3 sequences, about 22% seen once; the top ten hold more than 45%. Germline V lookup: CDR1 MNHEY, CDR2 SMNVEV (reference sequence). Deletions cut 6 bases from V and 5 bases from J, with 19 bases between. This CDR3 has 15 amino acids. The TCR was taken from a donor aged 40 or over with multiple myeloma. Sequenced: a population of CD138-negative cells sorted from bone marrow. This chain joins TRBV27 and TRBJ2-5; D tentatively reads TRBD1 or TRBD2 (5 bases each). The CDR3 here is CASSTVRDPRETQYF. The CDR3 DNA is TGTGCCAGCAGCACAGTCCGGGACCCCCGGGAGACCCAGTACTTC.